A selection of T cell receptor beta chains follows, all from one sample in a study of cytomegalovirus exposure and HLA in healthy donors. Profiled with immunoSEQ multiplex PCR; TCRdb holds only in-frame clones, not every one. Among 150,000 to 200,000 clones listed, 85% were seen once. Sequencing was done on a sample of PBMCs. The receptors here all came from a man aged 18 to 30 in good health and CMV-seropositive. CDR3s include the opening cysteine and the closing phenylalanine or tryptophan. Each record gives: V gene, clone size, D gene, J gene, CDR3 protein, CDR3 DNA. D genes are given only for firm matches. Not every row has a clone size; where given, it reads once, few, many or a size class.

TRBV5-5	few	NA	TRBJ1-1	CASSYGSTEAFF	TGTGCCAGCAGCTACGGGAGCACTGAAGCTTTCTTT
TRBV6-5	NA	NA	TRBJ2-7	CASSFGMNAGNYEQYF	TGTGCCAGCAGTTTTGGGATGAATGCGGGGAACTACGAGCAGTACTTC
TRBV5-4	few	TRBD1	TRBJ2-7	CASSLGQGDYEQYF	TGTGCCAGCAGCTTGGGACAGGGTGACTACGAGCAGTACTTC
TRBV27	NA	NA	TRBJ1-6	CASSLYVSGKNNSPLHF	TGTGCCAGCAGTTTATATGTATCGGGGAAGAATAATTCACCCCTCCACTTT
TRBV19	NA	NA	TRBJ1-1	CASSPGGVTEAFF	TGTGCCAGTAGTCCGGGGGGGGTGACTGAAGCTTTCTTT
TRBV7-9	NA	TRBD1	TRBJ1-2	CASSLLDRANYGYTF	TGTGCCAGCAGCTTATTGGACAGGGCTAACTATGGCTACACCTTC
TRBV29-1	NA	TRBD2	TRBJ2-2	CSVDKPGGRSGELFF	TGCAGCGTTGATAAGCCGGGAGGAAGGAGCGGGGAGCTGTTTTTT
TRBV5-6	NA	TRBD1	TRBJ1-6	CASSFDRAPNSPLHF	TGTGCCAGCAGCTTCGACAGGGCTCCAAATTCACCCCTCCACTTT
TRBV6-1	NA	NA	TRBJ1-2	CASSEEGGSFRYGYTF	TGTGCCAGCAGTGAAGAAGGAGGGAGCTTTAGGTATGGCTACACCTTC
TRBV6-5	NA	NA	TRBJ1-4	CASSFQGGGDEKLFF	TGTGCCAGCAGTTTTCAGGGTGGAGGGGATGAAAAACTGTTTTTT
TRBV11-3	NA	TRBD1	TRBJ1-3	CASGTGNVGNTIYF	TGTGCCAGCGGGACAGGGAACGTCGGGAACACCATATATTTT
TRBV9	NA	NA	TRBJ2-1	CASSVALDNEQFF	TGTGCCAGCAGCGTAGCGCTAGACAATGAGCAGTTCTTC
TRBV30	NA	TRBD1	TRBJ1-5	CAWGQGDKPQHF	TGTGCCTGGGGACAGGGAGATAAGCCCCAGCATTTT
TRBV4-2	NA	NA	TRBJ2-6	CAPGGGAGANVLTF	TGTGCCCCCGGCGGGGGCGCTGGGGCCAACGTCCTGACTTTC
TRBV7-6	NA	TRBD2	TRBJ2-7	CASSISSGRRLREQYF	TGTGCCAGCAGCATTTCTAGCGGGAGGCGACTTCGGGAGCAGTACTTC
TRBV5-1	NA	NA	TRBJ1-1	CASSLTELHEAFF	TGCGCCAGCAGCTTGACGGAGCTCCATGAAGCTTTCTTT
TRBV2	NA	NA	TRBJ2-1	CASSERTRSNSYNEQFF	TGTGCCAGCAGTGAGAGAACGCGGAGCAACTCCTACAATGAGCAGTTCTTC
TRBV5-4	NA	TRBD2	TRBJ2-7	CASSRGTSYEQYF	TGTGCCAGCAGCCGCGGGACTAGCTACGAGCAGTACTTC
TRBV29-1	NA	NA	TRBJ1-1	CSVVGGRLNTEAFF	TGCAGCGTTGTCGGGGGGCGGCTGAACACTGAAGCTTTCTTT
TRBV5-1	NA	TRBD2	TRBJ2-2	CASNGGADTGELFF	TGCGCCAGCAACGGGGGGGCGGACACCGGGGAGCTGTTTTTT
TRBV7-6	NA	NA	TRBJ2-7	CASSSDRKHPYEQYF	TGTGCCAGCAGCTCGGACAGAAAACACCCCTACGAGCAGTACTTC
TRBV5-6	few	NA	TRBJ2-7	CASSLGTGTYEQYF	TGTGCCAGCAGCTTGGGAACAGGGACCTACGAGCAGTACTTC
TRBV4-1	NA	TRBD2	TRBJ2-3	CASSQDSSSGGMNTQYF	TGCGCCAGCAGCCAAGATTCGAGTAGCGGGGGCATGAATACGCAGTATTTT
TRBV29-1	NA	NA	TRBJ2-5	CSAGDPMETQYF	TGCAGCGCAGGGGACCCAATGGAGACCCAGTACTTC
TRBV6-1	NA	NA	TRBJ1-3	CASSEALLGSGNTIYF	TGTGCCAGCAGTGAAGCACTTCTAGGCAGTGGAAACACCATATATTTT
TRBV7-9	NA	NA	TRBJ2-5	CASSVVEAQTKYF	TGTGCCAGCAGCGTTGTTGAGGCACAAACAAAGTACTTC